This T cell receptor (beta chain) was profiled in a study of control samples from healthy donors and cancer patients (dated by TCRdb to 2019 to 2021). CDR1 GTSNPN and CDR2 SVGIG are derived from the germline V gene (reference sequence). Reading from cysteine to phenylalanine, the CDR3 counts 17 amino acids. Of all the DNA, just the CDR3 is kept, 51 bases in frame from base 1. Here V drops 3 bases and J drops 9 bases, and the junction holds 20 bases not matched to any gene. The method behind the library was the immunoSEQ multiplex PCR assay. TCRdb retrieved this table from immuneACCESS and kept in-frame rearrangements only. Not all clones are present; in checked studies, unresolved V genes account for under half, and no reason is known for the remainder. Here the sample has under 150,000 clones; under 90% occur a single time. Roughly 5% of the sample goes to the ten largest clones. To note about this clone: What antigen it recognizes has not been identified. No much larger clone is present one base from it, and per-base qualities are unavailable.

The sequence is built from TRBV30 and TRBJ2-3, with TRBD2 identical over 8 junction bases. The sequence came from a man younger than 40 in good health. Sample: blood. The nucleotides read TGTGCCTGGAGGTCTGGGACAAGCGGGGGTACCCCAGCCACGCAGTATTTT. Its translation reads: CAWRSGTSGGTPATQYF.